This T cell receptor (beta chain) originates from a study of identical twins. Study findings and constraints: Cord blood beta clonotypes that were abundant carried fewer insertions, and memory repertoires showed no such trend.

The germline gives CDR1 LGHNA, CDR2 YSLEER. Deletions cut 0 bases from V and 12 bases from J, with 18 bases between. This CDR3 is 15 amino acids long. Template switching added a universal primer site, and cDNA bore unique molecular identifiers. A single record per CDR3 protein comes from TCRdb applying MiXCR to the 5' RACE reads. The sample lists around 570,000 distinct CDR3 sequences, more than 9% occurring once. Concerning this clonotype: Its antigen is currently unknown.

These data also formed part of another study, on yellow fever vaccine responses in identical twins. Per that paper: Reports say the vaccine T cell response in twins looked partly convergent and partly personalized.

The chain links TRBV4-3 to TRBJ2-1, with D perhaps matching TRBD1 or TRBD2 (5 bases each). Sequencing input: PBMCs. This TCR was sampled from a woman between 18 and 29 years old in good health. The CDR3 loop is CASSQEWPNRGWQFF. DNA for the CDR3: TGCGCCAGCAGCCAAGAGTGGCCGAATCGGGGCTGGCAGTTCTTC.